One and the same sample provided the 28 T cell receptor beta chains below, sequenced in a study of shared T cell receptors in the human thymus. Sequencing used immunoSEQ multiplex PCR; TCRdb keeps in-frame clones, though not all of them. Found here are about 380,000 clones, roughly 94% of them singletons; the top ten hold roughly 0.02%. Specimen: thymocytes. The receptors here all came from a human donor.

The V call is TRBV6-1, the J call TRBJ2-7; 7 bases agree with TRBD2. Germline CDR1 reads MNHNS; CDR2 reads SASEGT. Losses at the gene ends were 2 bases for V and 7 bases for J; bases not matched to a gene: 5. CDR3 length: 13 residues. The CDR3 DNA sequence: TGTGCCAGCAGTGAAACGGGAGGTTCTGAGCAGTACTTC. This encodes CASSETGGSEQYF.

The gene calls are TRBV7-9 and TRBJ1-1; D might be TRBD1 (6 bases). The CDR3 is 12 amino acids. Germline values: CDR1 SEHNR, CDR2 FQNEAQ (reference sequence). The V end lost 7 bases, the J end lost 4 bases, and 10 bases lay between the germline ends. The CDR3 here is CASTGGTTEAFF. For the CDR3, the DNA is TGTGCCAGCACGGGGGGCACCACTGAAGCTTTCTTT.

The chain recombines TRBV14 with TRBJ2-4, with unresolved D. Trimming removed 3 bases at V and 0 bases at J, with 3 bases between. This CDR3 contains 13 residues. Germline CDR1 and CDR2: SGHDN and FVKESK. The CDR3 reads CASSHGAKNIQYF. The CDR3 region has the DNA TGTGCCAGCAGCCATGGAGCCAAAAACATTCAGTACTTC.

J is TRBJ1-1 and V is TRBV10-1, with 7 bases that match TRBD1. Germline V gene data show CDR1 as WNHNN and CDR2 as SYGVQD (reference sequence). CDR3 length equals 16 residues. J gave up 0 bases and V 7 bases, and 11 bases lay outside the gene matches. In DNA form, the CDR3 reads TGCGCCAGCAACCGGGACAGACCTTTCATGAACACTGAAGCTTTCTTT. Its translation is CASNRDRPFMNTEAFF.

The chain links TRBV7-9 to TRBJ2-3; 8 bases map to TRBD1. Germline lookup yields CDR1 SEHNR and CDR2 FQNEAQ (reference sequence). J lost 3 bases, V lost 5 bases, and 7 bases had no gene match. This CDR3 has 15 residues. This CDR3 reads CASSRQGWKTDTQYF. The CDR3, as DNA: TGTGCCAGCAGCCGACAGGGGTGGAAGACAGATACGCAGTATTTT.

The V and J genes are TRBV4-2 and TRBJ2-7, with no clear D. The CDR3 extends over 15 amino acids. Germline V gene lookup returns CDR1 LGHNA and CDR2 YNFKEQ. V gave up 3 bases and J gave up 1 base, with 13 bases separating them. In nucleotides, the CDR3 is TGTGCCAGCAGCCACCTGGCCAGGTCATCCTACGAGCAGTACTTC. Protein: CASSHLARSSYEQYF.

CDR3 amino acids: CASSLVRADRTSNQPQHF. The CDR3 nucleotides are TGTGCCAGCAGCTTAGTTCGAGCGGACAGGACTAGCAATCAGCCCCAGCATTTT. The chain recombines TRBV7-8 with TRBJ1-5, with 7 bases matching TRBD1. This CDR3 is built from 18 residues. J gave up 0 bases and V 1 base, and 9 bases lay outside the gene matches. Germline CDR1 reads SGHVS; CDR2 reads FQNEAQ.

The V call is TRBV7-2, the J call TRBJ2-7, with a possible D match to TRBD2 (5 bases). The CDR3 runs 13 residues. V shed 5 bases and J shed 7 bases, with 15 bases lying between them. Germline loops: CDR1 SGHTA, CDR2 FQGNSA. The CDR3 DNA reads as TGTGCCAGCAGCCCTGGGAGTTTGCAGGAGCAGTACTTC. This codes for CASSPGSLQEQYF.

The rearrangement joins TRBV9 to TRBJ1-1; TRBD1 is a possible D gene (6 bases). Trimming removed 4 bases at V and 6 bases at J, with 16 bases between. In germline, CDR1 is SGDLS, CDR2 YYNGEE. This CDR3 has 14 amino acids. The CDR3: CASSPRQAGPEAFF. The CDR3 DNA reads TGTGCCAGCAGCCCGCGACAGGCGGGGCCTGAAGCTTTCTTT. Variable domain in full (rest from reference TRBV9 and TRBJ1-1): DSGVTQTPKHLITATGQRVTLRCSPRSGDLSVYWYQQSLDQGLQFLIQYYNGEERAKGNILERFSAQQFPDLHSELNLSSLELGDSALYFCASSPRQAGPEAFFGQGTRLTVV.

J is TRBJ1-4 and V is TRBV14; D is perhaps TRBD1 (5 bases). Looked up from germline, CDR1 is SGHDN and CDR2 is FVKESK. The CDR3 has 15 amino acids. Trimming removed 1 base at V and 8 bases at J, with 14 bases between. CDR3: CASSQAERGGEKLFF. In DNA, the CDR3 is TGTGCCAGCAGCCAAGCAGAAAGGGGTGGCGAAAAACTGTTTTTT.

The V and J genes are TRBV28 and TRBJ2-3, with D possibly being TRBD2 (8 bases). Per germline, CDR1 MDHEN and CDR2 SYDVKM. This CDR3 has 18 residues. V lost 2 bases and J lost 2, with 20 bases in between. In nucleotides, the CDR3 is TGTGCCAGCAGTTTAGACAGGGTCGTACTAGCGGCCACAGATACGCAGTATTTT. Protein sequence: CASSLDRVVLAATDTQYF.

The chain recombines TRBV28 with TRBJ2-3; D not certain. The CDR3 runs to 15 residues. Trimming took 4 bases from V and 4 from J, leaving 15 bases between them. Germline V gene lookup returns CDR1 MDHEN and CDR2 SYDVKM. The CDR3 loop reads CASSSFWSQADTQYF. DNA of the CDR3: TGTGCCAGCAGTTCCTTCTGGAGCCAGGCAGATACGCAGTATTTT.

The V call is TRBV7-8, the J call TRBJ1-1, with unresolved D. CDR3 length: 9 residues. V was pared by 4 bases and J by 10 bases, with 4 bases between. The germline V gene encodes CDR1 SGHVS and CDR2 FQNEAQ. The CDR3 DNA reads as TGTGCCAGCAGCTGGCTAGCTTTCTTT. This codes for CASSWLAFF.

The chain couples TRBV11-2 to TRBJ2-7; tentative D call: TRBD1 (6 bases). The V gene lost 1 base and the J gene lost 2 bases, with 9 bases spanning the gap. This CDR3 region has 14 residues. CDR1 is SGHAT, CDR2 FQNNGV, per germline. In nucleotides, the CDR3 is TGTGCCAGCAGCTTAGGGGACAAGGCCTACGAGCAGTACTTC. It is translated as CASSLGDKAYEQYF.

The chain has TRBV5-1 and TRBJ1-4, with TRBD1 matching over 7 bases. The CDR3 is 13 residues long. V was pared by 5 bases and J by 7 bases, with 5 bases of the junction left unmatched. From germline, CDR1 is SGHRS and CDR2 YFSETQ. The CDR3 loop reads CASRGGAGEKLFF. In DNA, the CDR3 is TGCGCCAGCAGAGGGGGCGCGGGTGAAAAACTGTTTTTT. Based on the CDR3 plus reference TRBV5-1 and TRBJ1-4, the full variable domain is KAGVTQTPRYLIKTRGQQVTLSCSPISGHRSVSWYQQTPGQGLQFLFEYFSETQRNKGNFPGRFSGRQFSNSRSEMNVSTLELGDSALYLCASRGGAGEKLFFGSGTQLSVL.

V usage is TRBV7-2 and J usage is TRBJ1-2; D is ambiguous. V was cut by 5 bases and J by 1 base, with 17 bases left in between. Germline CDR1 reads SGHTA; CDR2 reads FQGNSA. This CDR3 has 16 residues. The CDR3: CASSPQGGGYNYGYTF. The CDR3 DNA is TGTGCCAGCAGCCCCCAAGGTGGCGGTTATAACTATGGCTACACCTTC.

The chain has TRBV10-3 and TRBJ1-3; 9 bases match TRBD1. Germline CDR1 reads ENHRY; CDR2 reads SYGVKD. This CDR3 contains 15 residues. The junction had 5 bases not matched to a gene; V was cut back by 8 bases and J by 0 bases. The CDR3 loop reads CAIGTGYSSGNTIYF. CDR3 bases: TGTGCCATCGGGACAGGGTATAGCTCTGGAAACACCATATATTTT.

For this clone: Other nucleotide sequences in the sample specify the same CDR3. The rearrangement joins TRBV27 to TRBJ2-3, with 15 bases fitting TRBD2. J gave up 6 bases and V 6 bases, and 4 bases lay outside the gene matches. CDR1 is MNHEY, CDR2 SMNVEV, per germline (reference sequence). The CDR3 has 15 amino acids. CDR3 protein: CASRGLAGGEDTQYF. The CDR3 DNA is TGTGCCAGCAGGGGACTAGCGGGAGGAGAGGATACGCAGTATTTT.

V is TRBV5-1 and J is TRBJ2-1, with 8 bases lining up with TRBD1. Looked up from germline, CDR1 is SGHRS and CDR2 is YFSETQ. V shed 0 bases, J shed 2 bases, and the junction held 10 bases outside the gene matches. This CDR3 region has 18 residues. The CDR3 nucleotides read TGCGCCAGCAGCTTGGTTGAACAGGGGGATCCGACCTACAATGAGCAGTTCTTC. Protein: CASSLVEQGDPTYNEQFF.

This clone was seen once. The junction shows a germline mismatch at one end, possibly a read error. This rearrangement joins TRBV5-1 to TRBJ2-1; the match to TRBD2 covers 14 bases. Looked up from germline, CDR1 is SGHRS and CDR2 is YFSETQ. The CDR3 runs to 14 residues. CDR3 sequence (DNA): TGCGCCCCGACTAGCGGGAGGGAGGACAATAAGCAGTTCTTC. It encodes CAPTSGREDNKQFF.

This chain joins TRBV4-3 and TRBJ2-7; D might be TRBD2 (5 bases). This CDR3 spans 16 amino acids. Looked up from germline, CDR1 is LGHNA and CDR2 is YSLEER. Trimming pared 1 base from V and 2 bases from J, leaving 15 bases between. As DNA, the CDR3 is TGCGCCAGCAGCCAAGTAGCCGGGAAGGGTACCTACGAGCAGTACTTC. Translating gives CASSQVAGKGTYEQYF.

The chain couples TRBV28 to TRBJ2-1; tentatively, D is TRBD1 (6 bases). The V gene's germline CDR1 is MDHEN and CDR2 SYDVKM. Trimming stripped 5 bases from V and 15 bases from J, with 26 bases between. This CDR3 spans 15 amino acids. The chain's CDR3 is CASSPSGLQRGSTFF. The CDR3 DNA is TGTGCCAGCAGTCCGAGCGGCTTACAAAGGGGGAGCACGTTCTTC. The full variable domain, its missing parts supplied by reference TRBV28 and TRBJ2-1, is DVKVTQSSRYLVKRTGEKVFLECVQDMDHENMFWYRQDPGLGLRLIYFSYDVKMKEKGDIPEGYSVSREKKERFSLILESASTNQTSMYLCASSPSGLQRGSTFFGPGTRLTVL.

V gene TRBV9 combines with J gene TRBJ2-7; D might be TRBD2 (6 bases). Trimming removed 3 bases at V and 2 bases at J, with 12 bases between. This CDR3 comprises 14 residues. Germline values: CDR1 SGDLS, CDR2 YYNGEE. This chain's CDR3 is CASSGGSGTYEQYF. The CDR3, as DNA: TGTGCCAGCAGCGGAGGTAGCGGCACCTACGAGCAGTACTTC.

The table lists this clone with a count of one. The gene calls are TRBV6-5 and TRBJ1-2, with D uncertain. The CDR3 totals 14 residues. V dropped 0 bases and J dropped 1 base, with 6 bases sitting between them. Germline loops: CDR1 MNHEY, CDR2 SVGAGI. For the CDR3, the DNA is TGTGCCAGCAGTTACTCGGGAGTTAACTATGGCTACACCTTC. Translation gives CASSYSGVNYGYTF.

The rearrangement uses TRBV18 and TRBJ2-6; 11 nucleotides agree with TRBD1. Germline lookup yields CDR1 KGHSH and CDR2 LQKENI. J was trimmed by 2 bases and V by 1 base; bases with no gene match: 1. The CDR3 runs to 17 residues. The CDR3 DNA reads as TGTGCCAGCTCACCACGGACAGGGGGCGCTGGGGCCAACGTCCTGACTTTC. Encoded protein: CASSPRTGGAGANVLTF.

The chain carries TRBV28 and TRBJ2-7; either TRBD1 or TRBD2 may fit D (5 bases each). The V gene lost 7 bases and the J gene lost 3 bases, with 19 bases spanning the gap. The CDR3 loop spans 15 amino acids. CDR1 is MDHEN, CDR2 SYDVKM, per germline. The CDR3 sequence is CASTSTPGRHYEQYF. Written as DNA, the CDR3 is TGTGCCAGCACATCTACCCCGGGACGTCACTACGAGCAGTACTTC.

V and J are TRBV6-4 and TRBJ1-1; D remains unclear. Trimming pared 5 bases from V and 5 bases from J, leaving 18 bases between. The CDR3 length is 15 residues. CDR1 is MRHNA and CDR2 is SNTAGT in the germline V gene. The CDR3 reads CASSNSQRGTTEAFF. DNA of the CDR3: TGTGCCAGCAGTAACAGCCAGCGGGGTACGACTGAAGCTTTCTTT.

The chain joins TRBV4-1 to TRBJ2-7, with 8 nucleotides matching TRBD1. The CDR3 sequence is 17 residues long. V dropped 1 base and J dropped 1; count of bases not matched to a gene: 9. The V gene's germline CDR1 is MGHRA and CDR2 YSYEKL. The CDR3 protein is CASSQVPGDRKSYEQYF. The CDR3 DNA sequence: TGCGCCAGCAGCCAAGTCCCGGGGGACAGGAAATCCTACGAGCAGTACTTC.